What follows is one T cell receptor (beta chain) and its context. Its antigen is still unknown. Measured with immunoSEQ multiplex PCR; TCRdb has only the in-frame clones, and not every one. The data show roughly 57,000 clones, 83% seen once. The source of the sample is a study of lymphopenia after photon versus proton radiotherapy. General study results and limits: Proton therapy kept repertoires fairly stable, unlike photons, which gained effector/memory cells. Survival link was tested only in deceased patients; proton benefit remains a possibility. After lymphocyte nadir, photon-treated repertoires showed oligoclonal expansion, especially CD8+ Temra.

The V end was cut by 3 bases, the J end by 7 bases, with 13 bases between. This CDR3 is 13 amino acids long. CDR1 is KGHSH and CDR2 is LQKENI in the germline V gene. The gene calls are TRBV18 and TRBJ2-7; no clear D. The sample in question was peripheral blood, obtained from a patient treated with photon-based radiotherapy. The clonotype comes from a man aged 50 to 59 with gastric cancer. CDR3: CASSPFAWTEQYF. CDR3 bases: TGTGCCAGCTCACCTTTCGCTTGGACGGAGCAGTACTTC.